This entry lists 32 T cell receptor beta chains sequenced from one sample in a study of CD8 T cells in ankylosing spondylitis. TCRdb processed the 5' RACE reads anew with MiXCR; each CDR3 protein has one entry. Here the sample spans a few hundred thousand distinct CDR3 sequences, more than 15% being singletons. Sequenced sample: blood, either unsorted or a sorted T cell fraction (not recorded which). The receptors shown here come from a male donor with ankylosing spondylitis or in good health (not recorded which).

As for this clonotype: It may be a read error: a sequence one base away is much more abundant. J is TRBJ2-1 and V is TRBV20-1; 9 bases fit TRBD2. Trimming took 2 bases from V and 4 from J; bases not matched to a gene: 6. Germline V CDR1 and CDR2: DFQATT, SNEGSKA (reference sequence). The CDR3 contains 15 residues. As DNA, the CDR3 is TGCAGTGCTAGAAATTGGACTAGCGAGTACAATGAGCAGTTCTTC. Translation gives CSARNWTSEYNEQFF.

This chain uses TRBV9 with TRBJ2-5; tentative D call: TRBD2 (6 bases). V lost 4 bases and J lost 4, with 20 bases in between. Germline V gene lookup returns CDR1 SGDLS and CDR2 YYNGEE. The CDR3 runs to 16 residues. For the CDR3, the DNA is TGTGCCAGCAGCTCGGAGACTAGTTTTGGATTAGAGACCCAGTACTTC. Encoded protein: CASSSETSFGLETQYF.

The chain links TRBV11-1 to TRBJ2-7; 8 nucleotides align to TRBD2. Germline CDR1 SGHAT, CDR2 FQDESV (reference sequence). J lost 2 bases, V lost 5 bases, and 8 bases had no gene match. The CDR3 sequence is 15 residues long. The DNA of the CDR3 is TGTGCCAGCAGCCCTCTAGCGGGTGGGACCTACGAGCAGTACTTC. Amino acid sequence: CASSPLAGGTYEQYF.

The sample holds a few counts of this clonotype. This rearrangement joins TRBV16 to TRBJ2-7; D may match TRBD1 or TRBD2 (5 bases each). V was pared by 1 base and J by 3 bases, with 13 bases between. This CDR3 is 15 amino acids long. Germline V lookup: CDR1 KGHSY, CDR2 FQNENV. CDR3 residues: CASSQFSGPSYEQYF. The CDR3 nucleotides read TGTGCCAGCAGCCAATTCTCGGGACCGAGCTACGAGCAGTACTTC.

V and J are TRBV11-2 and TRBJ2-5, with D perhaps TRBD1 (5 bases). The CDR3 has 13 residues. CDR1 and CDR2 from the germline V gene are SGHAT and FQNNGV. V was shortened by 6 bases and J by 4 bases, with 12 bases between the two germline ends. Here the CDR3 DNA reads TGTGCCAGCAGTGCAGACAGTCGAGAGACCCAGTACTTC. Translation: CASSADSRETQYF.

This chain connects TRBV27 to TRBJ2-7; 9 bases line up with TRBD1. In germline, CDR1 is MNHEY, CDR2 SMNVEV (reference sequence). The length of the CDR3 is 15 residues. The ends lost 5 bases at V and 2 bases at J; junction bases unmatched: 7. In DNA form, the CDR3 reads TGTGCCAGCAGTGAATGGACAGGGGTGACCTACGAGCAGTACTTC. Translated: CASSEWTGVTYEQYF.

By share, this clonotype ranks as medium-sized. The V gene is TRBV5-1, the J gene TRBJ2-7; no firm D call. Per the germline V gene, CDR1 is SGHRS and CDR2 is YFSETQ. V was pared by 1 base and J by 3 bases, with 8 bases between. The CDR3 runs to 13 residues. This chain's CDR3 is CASSLSAYYEQYF. CDR3 DNA: TGCGCCAGCAGCTTGTCGGCTTACTACGAGCAGTACTTC.

This clonotype has a handful of counts. This sequence joins TRBV7-3 and TRBJ1-2, with 7 bases matching TRBD1. The V segment lost 5 bases and the J segment 2 bases; nucleotides outside the gene matches: 8. The germline V gene has CDR1 SGHTA and CDR2 FQGTGA. The CDR3 loop spans 15 amino acids. In nucleotides, the CDR3 is TGTGCCAGCAGCCGCCACCGGGACAGAAACTATGGCTACACCTTC. Its protein product is CASSRHRDRNYGYTF.

The rearrangement links TRBV7-9 to TRBJ2-7; 9 bases align to TRBD2. CDR3 length: 14 residues. V lost 5 bases to trimming and J lost 4 bases; unmatched junction nucleotides: 6. CDR1 and CDR2 from the germline V gene are SEHNR and FQNEAQ (reference sequence). The CDR3 reads CASSSSGSRYEQYF. The CDR3 region has the DNA TGTGCCAGCAGCAGTAGCGGGAGTCGGTACGAGCAGTACTTC.

The chain is built from TRBV6-2 or TRBV6-3 and TRBJ2-7; TRBD2 is a possible D gene (5 bases). Germline CDR1 is MNHEY and CDR2 is SVGEGT. V dropped 7 bases and J dropped 3 bases, with 19 bases sitting between them. The CDR3 spans 15 residues. The CDR3 region has the DNA TGTGCCAGCACCACCTGGAGGCTTGACCGCTACGAGCAGTACTTC. It codes for CASTTWRLDRYEQYF.

The chain uses TRBV15 and TRBJ1-1; 8 bases are shared with TRBD1. From germline, CDR1 is LNHNV and CDR2 YYDKDF (reference sequence). After removal of 5 bases from V and 7 bases from J, the junction contained 6 bases not matched to a gene. The CDR3 consists of 13 residues. CDR3 protein: CATSPRTGSEAFF. The DNA of the CDR3 is TGTGCCACCAGCCCTCGGACAGGGAGTGAAGCTTTCTTT.

The chain links TRBV2 to TRBJ2-1; D not certain. Trimming removed 4 bases at V and 4 bases at J, with 8 bases between. The CDR3 spans 13 residues. Germline CDR1 SNHLY, CDR2 FYNNEI. CDR3 region: CASSVAKYNEQFF. CDR3 DNA sequence: TGTGCCAGCAGTGTGGCGAAGTACAATGAGCAGTTCTTC.

The CDR3 nucleotides read TGTGCCAGCAGCTTAGGCATAACAGGGGCTGAAGCTTTCTTT. It yields the protein CASSLGITGAEAFF. The rearrangement links TRBV7-2 to TRBJ1-1; 7 bases agree with TRBD1. Germline CDR1 is SGHTA and CDR2 is FQGNSA. Germline trimming cut 1 base from V and 6 bases from J; bases unmatched to any gene: 5. The length of the CDR3 is 14 residues.

The chain carries TRBV28 and TRBJ2-5; no reliable D call. Germline V lookup: CDR1 MDHEN, CDR2 SYDVKM. The V end was cut by 5 bases, the J end by 4 bases, with 14 bases between. CDR3 size: 14 residues. The CDR3 here is CASSKLMGRETQYF. The CDR3, as DNA: TGTGCCAGCAGTAAATTGATGGGCCGAGAGACCCAGTACTTC.

The genes are TRBV9 and TRBJ1-6; tentative D call: TRBD1 (5 bases). The CDR3 is made up of 12 amino acids. The germline V and J ends were trimmed by 4 bases and 7 bases, with 6 bases remaining between them. Per germline, CDR1 SGDLS and CDR2 YYNGEE. For the CDR3, the DNA is TGTGCCAGCAGCCCAGGGAATTCACCCCTCCACTTT. As protein: CASSPGNSPLHF.

This clonotype has a handful of counts. The chain uses TRBV28 and TRBJ2-7; 9 nucleotides align to TRBD1. This CDR3 spans 14 amino acids. V shed 4 bases, J shed 6 bases, and the junction held 7 bases outside the gene matches. Germline lookup yields CDR1 MDHEN and CDR2 SYDVKM. CDR3 sequence reads: CASSSGQGWSEQYF. CDR3 nucleotides: TGTGCCAGCAGTTCTGGACAGGGGTGGAGCGAGCAGTACTTC.

This sequence joins TRBV7-9 and TRBJ2-3; TRBD1 aligns across 8 bases. This CDR3 is built from 15 residues. Germline V lookup: CDR1 SEHNR, CDR2 FQNEAQ (reference sequence). Germline trimming cut 5 bases from V and 0 bases from J; bases unmatched to any gene: 4. CDR3: CASSVDRESTDTQYF. The CDR3 DNA sequence: TGTGCCAGCAGCGTGGACAGGGAGAGCACAGATACGCAGTATTTT.

This clonotype has at least ten counts. This chain joins TRBV13 and TRBJ1-1; 7 nucleotides agree with TRBD1. The CDR3 sequence is 14 residues long. Losses at the gene ends were 5 bases for V and 4 bases for J; bases not matched to a gene: 7. The germline CDR1 and CDR2 sequences are PRHDT and FYEKMQ (reference sequence). The DNA for the CDR3 is TGTGCCAGCAGCCTACTACAGGGGAGCACTGAAGCTTTCTTT. Its protein product is CASSLLQGSTEAFF.

The rearrangement joins TRBV4-3 to TRBJ2-1; D assignment may be TRBD1 or TRBD2 (5 bases each). The V gene lost 0 bases and the J gene lost 15 bases, with 18 bases spanning the gap. The CDR3 consists of 14 residues. Looked up from germline, CDR1 is LGHNA and CDR2 is YSLEER. The CDR3 reads CASSQDRGWDRRFF. The CDR3 bases are TGCGCCAGCAGCCAAGATCGTGGCTGGGACCGGCGGTTCTTC.

J is TRBJ2-1 and V is TRBV6-5, with 10 positions matching TRBD1. V lost 2 bases and J lost 9; bases outside the gene matches: 7. This CDR3 is 15 amino acids long. CDR1 and CDR2 (germline): MNHEY, SVGAGI. DNA for the CDR3: TGTGCCAGCAGTTACGCGACAGGGGGCTTCCTTGAGCAGTTCTTC. Amino acids: CASSYATGGFLEQFF.

This clonotype has only a few counts. The chain links TRBV20-1 to TRBJ2-4; tentative D call: TRBD2 (6 bases). V lost 0 bases to trimming and J lost 6 bases, with 9 bases between them. The CDR3 is 13 amino acids. Germline-derived CDR1 and CDR2 are DFQATT and SNEGSKA (reference sequence). CDR3 protein: CSARDRGGNIQYF. The CDR3 DNA reads as TGCAGTGCTAGAGATAGGGGAGGAAACATTCAGTACTTC.

V is TRBV20-1 and J is TRBJ2-7, with 8 bases that match TRBD2. Per the germline V gene, CDR1 is DFQATT and CDR2 is SNEGSKA (reference sequence). The V gene end was trimmed by 5 bases and the J gene end by 2 bases; junction bases not matched to a gene: 5. This CDR3 has 13 amino acids. As DNA, the CDR3 is TGCAGTGCTGCCAGCGGGAGAACCTACGAGCAGTACTTC. Its translation is CSAASGRTYEQYF.

This chain joins TRBV18 and TRBJ2-5; no definite D call. The CDR3 spans 14 residues. CDR1 is KGHSH, CDR2 LQKENI, per germline. V lost 3 bases to trimming and J lost 4 bases, with 12 bases between them. The CDR3 sequence: CASSPSLGGETQYF. CDR3 bases: TGTGCCAGCTCACCTTCTCTTGGCGGAGAGACCCAGTACTTC.

The gene calls are TRBV20-1 and TRBJ2-7, with 11 nucleotides matching TRBD2. The CDR3 totals 15 residues. J was trimmed by 3 bases and V by 2 bases; bases with no gene match: 6. In germline, CDR1 is DFQATT, CDR2 SNEGSKA (reference sequence). The CDR3 loop reads CSARLAGGLHYEQYF. In DNA, the CDR3 is TGCAGTGCTAGACTAGCGGGAGGTCTACACTACGAGCAGTACTTC.

In this sample, this clonotype turned up a few times. The rearrangement links TRBV5-1 to TRBJ2-1, with D possibly matching TRBD1 (5 bases). Germline V gives CDR1 SGHRS, CDR2 YFSETQ. The CDR3 contains 13 residues. V lost 0 bases to trimming and J lost 6 bases, with 7 bases between them. The DNA of the CDR3 is TGCGCCAGCAGCTTGGAAGGGGTCAATGAGCAGTTCTTC. It specifies CASSLEGVNEQFF.

This rearrangement joins TRBV9 to TRBJ2-1; no reliable D call. Trimming stripped 2 bases from V and 9 bases from J, with 9 bases between. The CDR3 is 12 residues long. Germline assignment: CDR1 SGDLS and CDR2 YYNGEE. CDR3 sequence (DNA): TGTGCCAGCAGCGTCCCGTCGGGTGAGCAGTTCTTC. It translates to CASSVPSGEQFF.

This clonotype showed up many times. V and J are TRBV29-1 and TRBJ2-1, with 11 bases lining up with TRBD2. This CDR3 is 15 amino acids long. Germline loops: CDR1 SQVTM, CDR2 ANQGSEA. Trimming cost V 4 bases and J 7 bases; bases outside gene matches: 9. The CDR3 loop reads CSVVLAGEGGNEQFF. In DNA, the CDR3 is TGCAGCGTTGTACTAGCGGGAGAGGGGGGAAATGAGCAGTTCTTC.

This clonotype has a handful of counts. The chain employs TRBV4-1 and TRBJ2-7; no clear D gene. The germline V and J ends were trimmed by 2 bases and 3 bases, with 8 bases remaining between them. This CDR3 has 13 amino acids. Germline lookup yields CDR1 MGHRA and CDR2 YSYEKL. CDR3 protein: CASSQPPGYEQYF. The CDR3 DNA is TGCGCCAGCAGCCAACCCCCGGGCTACGAGCAGTACTTC.

This clonotype was detected many times. The CDR3 coding sequence is TGTGCCACCAGCAGTGATCGGCTGGACGGCCAGGACGAGCAGTACTTC. Translated: CATSSDRLDGQDEQYF. J is TRBJ2-7 and V is TRBV15; D remains unclear. The CDR3 runs 16 residues. V was shortened by 3 bases and J by 5 bases, with 20 bases between the two germline ends. CDR1 is LNHNV, CDR2 YYDKDF, per germline (reference sequence).

V gene TRBV7-9 combines with J gene TRBJ2-5; D call uncertain. Trimming left V 1 base short and J 7 bases short, with 10 bases between. Germline assignment: CDR1 SEHNR and CDR2 FQNEAQ (reference sequence). CDR3 size: 13 residues. The CDR3 reads CASSLGTSGTQYF. CDR3 bases: TGTGCCAGCAGCTTAGGCACGTCAGGGACCCAGTACTTC.

This clonotype was found a few times. This CDR3 reads CASNLRNGLFSYNEQFF. The CDR3 nucleotides read TGTGCCAGCAACTTAAGGAATGGACTATTCTCCTACAATGAGCAGTTCTTC. This chain links TRBV12-3 or TRBV12-4 with TRBJ2-1; D is perhaps TRBD2 (6 bases). Trimming took 7 bases from V and 0 from J, leaving 19 bases between them. This CDR3 has 17 residues.

This clonotype has just a few counts. The CDR3 DNA reads as TGCGCCAGCAGCCAAGAGGGGCTAGCGGAGGGGTACGAGCAGTACTTC. Translated, it gives CASSQEGLAEGYEQYF. The chain uses TRBV4-3 and TRBJ2-7; 7 bases are shared with TRBD2. CDR3 size: 16 residues. Trimming took 0 bases from V and 4 from J; bases not matched to a gene: 9. The germline V gene encodes CDR1 LGHNA and CDR2 YSLEER.